Here is one TCR beta chain with its context. As processed by the authors: Nucleated cell number was recorded as an estimate derived from reference gene primer amplification. Sequencing was performed with immunoSEQ multiplex PCR; in TCRdb, only in-frame clones are kept and a portion is missing. Clone size and the V and J calls come from that table; the DNA yielded D and trimming. The sample carries some 150,000 clones, more than 80% recorded once. This sample is part of a study of blood T cell repertoires in COVID-19. Study information: COVID-19 samples, acute and convalescent, were from the United States, Italy and Spain. In each case, the material was cDNA or gDNA derived from T cells, B-cell-depleted T cells, or PBMCs.

V lost 0 bases to trimming and J lost 4 bases, with 12 bases between them. CDR3 length equals 15 residues. Germline V gives CDR1 ENHRY, CDR2 SYGVKD. Material: peripheral blood. The chain recombines TRBV10-3 with TRBJ1-2; D is uncertain. The TCR was taken from a man aged 45-60 years with acute or convalescent COVID-19. CDR3 protein: CAISESAQPLYGYTF. The CDR3 region has the DNA TGTGCCATCAGTGAGTCCGCACAGCCACTCTATGGCTACACCTTC.